This TCR beta chain was retrieved from a study of T cell changes during pregnancy in multiple sclerosis. Method: immunoSEQ multiplex PCR; TCRdb's copy keeps in-frame clones and lacks some. The sample includes nearly 60,000 clones, roughly nine tenths of them seen just once. V was clipped by 3 bases and J by 3 bases, with 17 bases between them. Germline CDR1 and CDR2: SGHNT and YYREEE (reference sequence). The CDR3 is made up of 16 amino acids. The V call is TRBV5-4, the J call TRBJ2-3; weak D call: TRBD1 (5 bases). This clonotype originated in a female donor in good health, enrolled as a control in a pregnancy study. The sequencing here drew on CD4+ T cells from peripheral blood mononuclear cells, taken after pregnancy. CDR3 DNA: TGTGCCAGCAGCTCCGGACCCGACAGAACAACAGATACGCAGTATTTT. It translates to CASSSGPDRTTDTQYF.